A single sample gave rise to the 2 T cell receptor beta chains below, sequenced in a study of T cells in Graves' hyperthyroidism and ophthalmopathy. Amplification yielded TCR beta CDR3 regions, with RNA transcripts as the source. HTBI primers were used for first-round RT-PCR of the TCR CDR3. TCRdb recomputed calls from the multiplex PCR reads with MiXCR, one row per CDR3 protein. The sample carries about 580,000 distinct CDR3 sequences, about 45% recorded once. The sequenced sample was peripheral blood or thyroid tissue (not recorded which). The receptors shown here come from a young woman with Graves' hyperthyroidism.

The V gene is TRBV24-1, the J gene TRBJ2-1; the match to TRBD2 covers 10 bases. CDR3 length: 18 residues. Germline CDR1 reads KGHDR; CDR2 reads SFDVKD. V was pared by 6 bases and J by 1 base, with 11 bases of the junction left unmatched. The CDR3 nucleotides are TGTGCCACCAGTACTCTAGCGGGAGTGTCTGGTTCCTACAATGAGCAGTTCTTC. Translation gives CATSTLAGVSGSYNEQFF.

This clonotype was recorded at least ten times. The V call is TRBV5-6, the J call TRBJ1-5; D gene unclear. The V end was cut by 1 base, the J end by 0 bases, with 8 bases between. Germline-derived CDR1 and CDR2 are SGHDT and YYEEEE. This CDR3 is 15 amino acids long. CDR3 coding DNA: TGTGCCAGCAGCTTGCCAAGGGATAGCAATCAGCCCCAGCATTTT. It codes for CASSLPRDSNQPQHF.